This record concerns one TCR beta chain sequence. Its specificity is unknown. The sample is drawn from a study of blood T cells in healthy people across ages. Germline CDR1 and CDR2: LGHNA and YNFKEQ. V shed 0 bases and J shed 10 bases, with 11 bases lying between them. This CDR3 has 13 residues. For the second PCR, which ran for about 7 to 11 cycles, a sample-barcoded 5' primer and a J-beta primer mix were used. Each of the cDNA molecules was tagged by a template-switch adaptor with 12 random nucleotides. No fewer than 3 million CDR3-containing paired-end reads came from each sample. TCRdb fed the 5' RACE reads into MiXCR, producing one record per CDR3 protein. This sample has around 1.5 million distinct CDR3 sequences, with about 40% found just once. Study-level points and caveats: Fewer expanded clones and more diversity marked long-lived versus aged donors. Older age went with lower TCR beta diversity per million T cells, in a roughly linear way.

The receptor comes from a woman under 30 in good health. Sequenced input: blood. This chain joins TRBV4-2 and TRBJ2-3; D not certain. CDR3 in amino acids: CASSQDVWDAQYF. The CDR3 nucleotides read TGTGCCAGCAGCCAAGACGTTTGGGATGCGCAGTATTTT.